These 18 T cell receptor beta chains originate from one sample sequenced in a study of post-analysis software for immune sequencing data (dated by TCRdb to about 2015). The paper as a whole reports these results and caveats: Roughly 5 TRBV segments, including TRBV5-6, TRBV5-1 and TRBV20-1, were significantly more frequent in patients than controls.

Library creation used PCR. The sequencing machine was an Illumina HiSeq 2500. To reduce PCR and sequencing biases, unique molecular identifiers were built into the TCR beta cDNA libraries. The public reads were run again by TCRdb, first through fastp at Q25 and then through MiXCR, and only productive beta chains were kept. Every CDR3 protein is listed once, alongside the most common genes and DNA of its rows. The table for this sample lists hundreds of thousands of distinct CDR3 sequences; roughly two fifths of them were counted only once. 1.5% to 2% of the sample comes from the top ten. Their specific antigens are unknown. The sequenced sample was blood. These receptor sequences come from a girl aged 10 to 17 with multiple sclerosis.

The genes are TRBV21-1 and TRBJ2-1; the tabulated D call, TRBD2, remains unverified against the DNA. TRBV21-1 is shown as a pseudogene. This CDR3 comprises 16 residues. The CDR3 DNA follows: TGTGTCAGTAAAAATAACGGGCTAGCGGGAGTCAATGAGCAGTTCTTC. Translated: CVSKNNGLAGVNEQFF.

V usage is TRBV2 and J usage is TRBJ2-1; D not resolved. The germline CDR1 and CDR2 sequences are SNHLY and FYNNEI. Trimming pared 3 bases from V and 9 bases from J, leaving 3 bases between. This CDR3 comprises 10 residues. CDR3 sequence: CASSDFEQFF. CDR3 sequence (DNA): TGTGCCAGCAGTGATTTTGAGCAGTTCTTC.

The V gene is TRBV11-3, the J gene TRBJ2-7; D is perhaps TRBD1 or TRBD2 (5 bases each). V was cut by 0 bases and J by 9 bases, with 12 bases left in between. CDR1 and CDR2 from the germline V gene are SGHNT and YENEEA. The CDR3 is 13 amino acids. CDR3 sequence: CASSLDYAGTQYF. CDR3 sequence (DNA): TGTGCCAGCAGCTTAGATTACGCCGGGACGCAGTACTTC.

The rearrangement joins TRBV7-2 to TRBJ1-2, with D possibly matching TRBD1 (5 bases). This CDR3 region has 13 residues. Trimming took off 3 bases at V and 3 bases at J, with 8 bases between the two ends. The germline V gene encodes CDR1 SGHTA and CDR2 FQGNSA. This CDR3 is CASSFDSYYGYTF. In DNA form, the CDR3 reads TGTGCCAGCAGCTTTGACAGTTACTATGGCTACACCTTC.

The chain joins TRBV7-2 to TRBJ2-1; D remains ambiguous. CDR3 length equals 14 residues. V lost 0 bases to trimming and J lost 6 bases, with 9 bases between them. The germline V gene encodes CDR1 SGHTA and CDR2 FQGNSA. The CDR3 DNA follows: TGTGCCAGCAGCTTAGCAGTGCAGGTCAATGAGCAGTTCTTC. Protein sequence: CASSLAVQVNEQFF.

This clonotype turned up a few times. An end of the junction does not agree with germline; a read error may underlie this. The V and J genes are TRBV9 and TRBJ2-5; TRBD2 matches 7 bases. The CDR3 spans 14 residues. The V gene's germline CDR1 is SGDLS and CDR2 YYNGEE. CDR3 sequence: CASSGPGGYPSQYF. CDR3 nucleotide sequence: TGTGCTAGCAGCGGACCGGGGGGATACCCCTCCCAGTACTTC. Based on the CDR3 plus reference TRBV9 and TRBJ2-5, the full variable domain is DSGVTQTPKHLITATGQRVTLRCSPRSGDLSVYWYQQSLDQGLQFLIQYYNGEERAKGNILERFSAQQFPDLHSELNLSSLELGDSALYFCASSGPGGYPSQYFGPGTRLLVL.

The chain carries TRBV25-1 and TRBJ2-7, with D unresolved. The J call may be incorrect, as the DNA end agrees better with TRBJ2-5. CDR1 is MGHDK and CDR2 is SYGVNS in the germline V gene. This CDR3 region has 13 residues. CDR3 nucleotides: TGTGCCAGCAGTGAATTGAGCTTGGAGACCCAGTACTTC. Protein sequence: CASSELSLETQYF.

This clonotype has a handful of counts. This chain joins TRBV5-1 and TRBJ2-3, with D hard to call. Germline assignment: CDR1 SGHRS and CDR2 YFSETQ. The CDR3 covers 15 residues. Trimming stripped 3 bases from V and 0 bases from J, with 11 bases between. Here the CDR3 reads CASSSSGPSTDTQYF. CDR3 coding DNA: TGCGCCAGCAGCTCGTCCGGCCCTAGCACAGATACGCAGTATTTT.

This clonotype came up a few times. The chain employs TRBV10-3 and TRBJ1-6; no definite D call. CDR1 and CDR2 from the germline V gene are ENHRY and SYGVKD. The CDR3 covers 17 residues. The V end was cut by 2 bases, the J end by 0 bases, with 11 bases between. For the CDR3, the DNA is TGTGCCATCAGTGAGGGGGTAGCTAGCTCCTATAATTCACCCCTCCACTTT. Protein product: CAISEGVASSYNSPLHF.

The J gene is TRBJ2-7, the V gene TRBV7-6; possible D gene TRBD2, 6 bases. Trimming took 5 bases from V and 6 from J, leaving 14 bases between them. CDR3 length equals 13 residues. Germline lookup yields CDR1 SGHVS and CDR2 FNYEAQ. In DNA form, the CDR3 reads TGTGCCAGCAGCCCGGGAGACCCCCCCGAGCAGTACTTC. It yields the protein CASSPGDPPEQYF.

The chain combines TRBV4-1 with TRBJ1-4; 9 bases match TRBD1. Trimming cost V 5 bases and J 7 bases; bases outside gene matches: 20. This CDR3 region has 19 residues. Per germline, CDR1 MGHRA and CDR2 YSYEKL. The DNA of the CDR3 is TGCGCCAGCAGCTCAATCTTATGGGACAGGGTGAAGGGGAGTGAAAAACTGTTTTTT. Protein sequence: CASSSILWDRVKGSEKLFF.

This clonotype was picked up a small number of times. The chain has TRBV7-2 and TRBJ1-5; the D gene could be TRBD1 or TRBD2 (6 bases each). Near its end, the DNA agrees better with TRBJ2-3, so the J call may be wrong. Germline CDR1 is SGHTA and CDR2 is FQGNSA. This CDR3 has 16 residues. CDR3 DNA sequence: TGTGCCAGCAGTCTCAACCCCGGGGGCCTCACAGATACGCAGTATTTT. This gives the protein CASSLNPGGLTDTQYF.

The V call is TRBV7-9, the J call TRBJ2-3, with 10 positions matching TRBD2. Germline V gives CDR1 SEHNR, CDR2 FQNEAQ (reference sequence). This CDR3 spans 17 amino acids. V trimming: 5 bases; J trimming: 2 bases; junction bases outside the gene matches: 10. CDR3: CASSPRLAGDNTDTQYF. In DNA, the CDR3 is TGTGCCAGCAGCCCCCGGCTAGCGGGGGACAACACAGATACGCAGTATTTT.

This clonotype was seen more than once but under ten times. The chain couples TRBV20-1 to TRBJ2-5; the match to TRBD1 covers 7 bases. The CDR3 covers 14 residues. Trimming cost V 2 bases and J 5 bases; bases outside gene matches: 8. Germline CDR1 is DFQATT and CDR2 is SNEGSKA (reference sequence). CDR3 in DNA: TGCAGTGCTAGATCCCCCAGGGGGTCGGAGACCCAGTACTTC. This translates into CSARSPRGSETQYF.

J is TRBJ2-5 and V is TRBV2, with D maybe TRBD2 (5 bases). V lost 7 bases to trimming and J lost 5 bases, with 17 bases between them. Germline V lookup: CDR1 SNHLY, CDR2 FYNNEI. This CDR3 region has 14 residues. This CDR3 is CASKKPGLLETQYF. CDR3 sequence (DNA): TGTGCCAGCAAGAAACCGGGGTTGCTGGAGACCCAGTACTTC.

CDR3 nucleotide sequence: TGTGCCAGCAGCTTAAACAGCCCAAGCTCCTACAATGAGCAGTACTTC. This translates into CASSLNSPSSYNEQYF. The J gene is TRBJ2-1, the V gene TRBV7-3; D is unresolved. The J call may be mistaken, given a closer DNA end match to TRBJ2-7. This CDR3 is built from 16 residues. Germline V gene sequence: CDR1 SGHTA, CDR2 FQGTGA.

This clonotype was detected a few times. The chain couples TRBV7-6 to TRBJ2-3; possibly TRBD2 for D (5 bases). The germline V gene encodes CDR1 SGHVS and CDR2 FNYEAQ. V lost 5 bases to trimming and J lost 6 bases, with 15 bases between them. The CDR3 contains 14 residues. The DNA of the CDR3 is TGTGCCAGCAGCCCCCAGGCGAGGGTGGATACGCAGTATTTT. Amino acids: CASSPQARVDTQYF.

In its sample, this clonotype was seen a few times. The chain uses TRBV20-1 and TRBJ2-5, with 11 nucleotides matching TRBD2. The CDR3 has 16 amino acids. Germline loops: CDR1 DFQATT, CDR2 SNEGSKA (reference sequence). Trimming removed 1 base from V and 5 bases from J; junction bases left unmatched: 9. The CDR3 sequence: CSARAFLLAGAETQYF. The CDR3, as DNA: TGCAGTGCTAGAGCCTTCCTACTAGCGGGGGCGGAGACCCAGTACTTC.